This T cell receptor beta chain derives from a study of beta chain features in type 1 diabetes. V dropped 4 bases and J dropped 4 bases, with 11 bases sitting between them. CDR1 is SGHDT, CDR2 YYEEEE, per germline. This CDR3 has 13 amino acids. Sequenced material consisted of expressed TCRB transcripts (all of the isolated RNA was reverse transcribed). The assay was immunoSEQ multiplex PCR, and TCRdb's table has in-frame clones only and misses some. The profile shows some 900,000 clones, 17% of them singletons. This receptor was obtained from a woman aged 18-29 years in good health. Sequenced material: naive CD4+ T cells from blood. J is TRBJ1-1 and V is TRBV5-6; a possible D gene is TRBD1 (5 bases). CDR3 residues: CASSLGGTTEAFF. DNA of the CDR3: TGTGCCAGCAGCCTGGGGGGGACCACTGAAGCTTTCTTT.